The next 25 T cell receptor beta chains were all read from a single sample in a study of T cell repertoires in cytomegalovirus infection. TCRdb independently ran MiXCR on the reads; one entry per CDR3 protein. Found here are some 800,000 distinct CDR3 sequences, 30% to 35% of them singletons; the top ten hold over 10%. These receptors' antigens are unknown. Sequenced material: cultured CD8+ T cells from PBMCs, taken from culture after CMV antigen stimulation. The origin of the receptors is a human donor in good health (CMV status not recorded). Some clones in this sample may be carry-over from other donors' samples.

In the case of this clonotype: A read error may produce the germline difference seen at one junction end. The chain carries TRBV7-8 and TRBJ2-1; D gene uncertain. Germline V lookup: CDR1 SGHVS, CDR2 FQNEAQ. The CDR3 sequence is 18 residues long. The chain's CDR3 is CASSLALSTRSSYNVQFF. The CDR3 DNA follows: TGTGCCAGCAGCTTAGCCCTCAGCACCAGGAGCTCCTACAATGTGCAGTTCTTC.

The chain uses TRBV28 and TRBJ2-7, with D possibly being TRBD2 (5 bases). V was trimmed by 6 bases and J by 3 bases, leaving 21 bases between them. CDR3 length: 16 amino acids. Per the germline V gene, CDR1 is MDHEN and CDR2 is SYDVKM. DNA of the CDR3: TGTGCCAGCAGCTCCAAAACCGGGGTCTGGGACTACGAGCAGTACGTC. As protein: CASSSKTGVWDYEQYV.

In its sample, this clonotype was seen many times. CDR3 protein: CASSPQGAGGTYEQYV. Written as DNA, the CDR3 is TGTGCCAGCAGTCCCCAGGGAGCGGGGGGTACCTACGAGCAGTACGTC. The chain is built from TRBV12-3 or TRBV12-4 and TRBJ2-7, with TRBD2 identical over 9 bases. The CDR3 loop spans 16 amino acids. Trimming cost V 5 bases and J 2 bases; bases outside gene matches: 10.

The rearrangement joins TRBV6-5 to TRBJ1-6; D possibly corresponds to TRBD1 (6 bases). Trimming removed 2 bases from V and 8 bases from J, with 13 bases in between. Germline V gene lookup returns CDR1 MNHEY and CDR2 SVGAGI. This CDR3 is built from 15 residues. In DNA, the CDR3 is TGTGCCAGCAGTTACGTTCAGGGGTTGGATTCACCCCTCCACTTT. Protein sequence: CASSYVQGLDSPLHF.

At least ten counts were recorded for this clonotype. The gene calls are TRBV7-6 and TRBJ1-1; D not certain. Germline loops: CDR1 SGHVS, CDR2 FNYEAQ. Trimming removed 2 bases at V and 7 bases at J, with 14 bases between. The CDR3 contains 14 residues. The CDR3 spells CASSLLDSRGEAFF. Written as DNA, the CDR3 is TGTGCCAGCAGCTTATTAGACTCCCGAGGTGAAGCTTTCTTT.

The chain's CDR3 is CASSTHWYEQYF. The CDR3 region has the DNA TGTGCCAGCAGTACCCACTGGTACGAGCAGTACTTC. V is TRBV12-3 or TRBV12-4 and J is TRBJ2-7; D unresolved. The ends were cut back, 5 bases at V and 4 bases at J, with 9 bases in the middle. This CDR3 comprises 12 residues.

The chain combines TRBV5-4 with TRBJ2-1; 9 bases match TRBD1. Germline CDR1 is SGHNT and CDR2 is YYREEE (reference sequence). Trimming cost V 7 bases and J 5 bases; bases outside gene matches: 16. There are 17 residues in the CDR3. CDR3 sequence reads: CASSPRPSDRGDNEQFF. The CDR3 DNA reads TGTGCCAGCTCCCCCCGGCCCTCGGACAGGGGAGACAATGAGCAGTTCTTC.

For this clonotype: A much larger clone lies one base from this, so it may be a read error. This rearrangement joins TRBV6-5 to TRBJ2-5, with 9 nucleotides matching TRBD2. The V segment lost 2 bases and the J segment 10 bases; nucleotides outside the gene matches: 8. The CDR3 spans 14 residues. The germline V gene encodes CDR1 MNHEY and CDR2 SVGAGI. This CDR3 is CASSYGTSRVGQYF. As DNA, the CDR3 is TGTGCCAGCAGTTACGGGACTAGCAGAGTGGGCCAGTACTTC.

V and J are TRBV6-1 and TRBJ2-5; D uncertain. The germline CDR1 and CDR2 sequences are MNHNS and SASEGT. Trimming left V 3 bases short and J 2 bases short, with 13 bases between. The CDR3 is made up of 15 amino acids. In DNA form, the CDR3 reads TGTGCCAGCAGTGACGATACGGACCCACAAGAGACCCAGTACTTC. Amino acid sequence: CASSDDTDPQETQYF.

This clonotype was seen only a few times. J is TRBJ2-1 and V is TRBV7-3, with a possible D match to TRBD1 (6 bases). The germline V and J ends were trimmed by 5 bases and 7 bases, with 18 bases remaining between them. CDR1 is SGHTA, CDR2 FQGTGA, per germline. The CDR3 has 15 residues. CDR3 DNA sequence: TGTGCCAGCAGCCCGGAGGAGACAGGAATAAATGAGCAGTTCTTC. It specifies CASSPEETGINEQFF. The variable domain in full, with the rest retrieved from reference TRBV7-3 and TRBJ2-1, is GAGVSQTPSNKVTEKGKYVELRCDPISGHTALYWYRQSLGQGPEFLIYFQGTGAADDSGLPNDRFFAVRPEGSVSTLKIQRTERGDSAVYLCASSPEETGINEQFFGPGTRLTVL.

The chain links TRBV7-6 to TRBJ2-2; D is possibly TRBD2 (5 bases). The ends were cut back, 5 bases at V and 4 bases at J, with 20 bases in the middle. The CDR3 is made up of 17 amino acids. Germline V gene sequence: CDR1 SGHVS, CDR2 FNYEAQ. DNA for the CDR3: TGTGCCAGCAGCCCAAGTGCGGAGGCGGGTTCCACCGGGGAGCTGTTTTTT. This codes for CASSPSAEAGSTGELFF. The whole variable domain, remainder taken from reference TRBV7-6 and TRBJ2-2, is GAGVSQSPRYKVTKRGQDVALRCDPISGHVSLYWYRQALGQGPEFLTYFNYEAQQDKSGLPNDRFSAERPEGSISTLTIQRTEQRDSAMYRCASSPSAEAGSTGELFFGEGSRLTVL.

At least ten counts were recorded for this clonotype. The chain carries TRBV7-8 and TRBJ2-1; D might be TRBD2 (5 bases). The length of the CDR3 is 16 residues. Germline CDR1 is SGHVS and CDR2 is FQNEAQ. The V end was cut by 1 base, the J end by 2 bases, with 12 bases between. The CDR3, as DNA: TGTGCCAGCAGCTTAGATTGGACTTCCCCCTACAATGAGCAGTTCTTC. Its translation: CASSLDWTSPYNEQFF. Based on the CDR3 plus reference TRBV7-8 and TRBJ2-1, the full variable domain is GAGVSQSPRYKVAKRGQDVALRCDPISGHVSLFWYQQALGQGPEFLTYFQNEAQLDKSGLPSDRFFAERPEGSVSTLKIQRTQQEDSAVYLCASSLDWTSPYNEQFFGPGTRLTVL.

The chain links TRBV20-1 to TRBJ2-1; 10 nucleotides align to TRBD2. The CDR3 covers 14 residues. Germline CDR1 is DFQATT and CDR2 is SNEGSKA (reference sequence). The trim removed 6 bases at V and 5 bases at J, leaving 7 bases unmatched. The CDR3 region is CSAPGTSVHNEQFF. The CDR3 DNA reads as TGCAGTGCCCCCGGGACTAGCGTACACAATGAGCAGTTCTTC.

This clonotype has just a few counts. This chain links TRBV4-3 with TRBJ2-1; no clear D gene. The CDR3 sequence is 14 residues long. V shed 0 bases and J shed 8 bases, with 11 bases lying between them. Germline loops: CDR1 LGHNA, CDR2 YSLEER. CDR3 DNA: TGCGCCAGCAGCCAAGATTCCGGGTTAGATGAGCAGTTCTTC. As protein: CASSQDSGLDEQFF.

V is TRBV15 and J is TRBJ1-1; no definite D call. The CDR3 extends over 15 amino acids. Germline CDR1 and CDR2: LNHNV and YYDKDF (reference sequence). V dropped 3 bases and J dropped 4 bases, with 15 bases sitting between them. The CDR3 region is CATSSSESFSTEAFF. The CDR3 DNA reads TGTGCCACCAGCAGTTCCGAAAGTTTCTCCACTGAAGCTTTCTTT.

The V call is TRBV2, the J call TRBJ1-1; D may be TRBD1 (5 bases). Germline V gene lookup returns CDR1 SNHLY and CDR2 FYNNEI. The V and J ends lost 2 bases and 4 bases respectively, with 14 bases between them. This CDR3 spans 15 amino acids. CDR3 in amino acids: CASSERDPAVTEAFF. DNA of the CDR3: TGTGCCAGCAGTGAAAGGGACCCGGCGGTCACTGAAGCTTTCTTT.

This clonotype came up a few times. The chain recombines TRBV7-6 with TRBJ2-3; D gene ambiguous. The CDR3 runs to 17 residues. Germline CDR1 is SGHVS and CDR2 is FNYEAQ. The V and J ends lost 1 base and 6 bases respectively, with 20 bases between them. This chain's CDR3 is CASSLEVVTRTWDTQYF. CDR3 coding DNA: TGTGCCAGCAGCTTAGAGGTGGTGACACGTACTTGGGATACGCAGTATTTT.

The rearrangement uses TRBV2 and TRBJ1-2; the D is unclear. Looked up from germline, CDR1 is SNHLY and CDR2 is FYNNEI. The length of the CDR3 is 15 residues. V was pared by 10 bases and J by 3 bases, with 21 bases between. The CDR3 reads CAMQQRTDIDYGYTF. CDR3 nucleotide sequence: TGTGCCATGCAACAACGGACCGATATTGACTATGGCTACACCTTC. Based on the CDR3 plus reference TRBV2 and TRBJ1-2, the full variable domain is EPEVTQTPSHQVTQMGQEVILRCVPISNHLYFYWYRQILGQKVEFLVSFYNNEISEKSEIFDDQFSVERPDGSNFTLKIRSTKLEDSAMYFCAMQQRTDIDYGYTFGSGTRLTVV.

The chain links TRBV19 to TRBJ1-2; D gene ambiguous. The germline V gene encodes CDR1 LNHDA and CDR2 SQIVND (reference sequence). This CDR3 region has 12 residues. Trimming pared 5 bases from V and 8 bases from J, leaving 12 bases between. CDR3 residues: CASSPGGRGYTF. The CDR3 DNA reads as TGTGCCAGTAGTCCAGGTGGCAGGGGCTACACCTTC.

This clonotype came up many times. CDR3 sequence: CASSLPGWNYEQYF. The CDR3, as DNA: TGTGCCAGCAGTTTACCAGGGTGGAATTACGAGCAGTACTTC. The J gene is TRBJ2-7, the V gene TRBV12-3 or TRBV12-4, with D possibly matching TRBD1 (5 bases). The V end lost 2 bases, the J end lost 4 bases, and 12 bases lay between the germline ends. CDR3 size: 14 residues.

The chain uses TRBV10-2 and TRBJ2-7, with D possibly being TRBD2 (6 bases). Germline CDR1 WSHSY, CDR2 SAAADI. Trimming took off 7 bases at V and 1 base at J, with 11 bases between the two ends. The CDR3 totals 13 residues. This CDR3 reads CASKEGGSYEQYF. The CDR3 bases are TGCGCCAGCAAGGAGGGCGGTTCCTACGAGCAGTACTTC.

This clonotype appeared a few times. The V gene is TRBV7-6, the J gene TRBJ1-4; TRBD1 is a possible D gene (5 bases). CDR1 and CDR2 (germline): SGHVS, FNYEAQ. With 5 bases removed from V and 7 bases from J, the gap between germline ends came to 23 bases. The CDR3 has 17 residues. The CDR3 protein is CASSPAVGEVGSEKLFF. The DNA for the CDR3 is TGTGCCAGCAGCCCCGCGGTGGGGGAAGTAGGGAGTGAAAAACTGTTTTTT.

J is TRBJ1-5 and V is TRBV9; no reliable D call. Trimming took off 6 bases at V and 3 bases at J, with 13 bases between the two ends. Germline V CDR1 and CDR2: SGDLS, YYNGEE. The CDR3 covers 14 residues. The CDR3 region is CASNTNGYNQPQHF. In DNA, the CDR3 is TGTGCCAGCAACACGAACGGTTACAATCAGCCCCAGCATTTT.

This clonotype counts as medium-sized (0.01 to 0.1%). CDR3 protein: CASSRTVSHGYTF. CDR3 bases: TGTGCCAGCAGCAGGACAGTGTCCCATGGCTACACCTTC. The chain is built from TRBV27 and TRBJ1-2, with D possibly matching TRBD1 (6 bases). The germline V gene has CDR1 MNHEY and CDR2 SMNVEV (reference sequence). V lost 6 bases and J lost 6, with 14 bases in between. The CDR3 is 13 amino acids.

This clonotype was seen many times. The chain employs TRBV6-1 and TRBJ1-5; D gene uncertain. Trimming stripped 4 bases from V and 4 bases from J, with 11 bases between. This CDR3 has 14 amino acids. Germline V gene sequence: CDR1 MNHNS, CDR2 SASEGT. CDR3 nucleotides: TGTGCCAGCAGTGTATGGGCCGGGAATCAGCCCCAGCATTTT. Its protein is CASSVWAGNQPQHF.